Following are 29 T cell receptor beta chains from one sample sequenced in a study of beta chain features in type 1 diabetes. The authors reverse transcribed all of the isolated RNA, so sequencing captured expressed TCRB transcripts. Sequencing was performed with immunoSEQ multiplex PCR; in TCRdb, only in-frame clones are kept and a portion is missing. Of under 950,000 clones in the sample, about 17% were seen once. Input material: naive CD4+ T cells from blood. These receptors originate from a young woman in good health.

In its sample, this clone was seen once. One junction end does not reproduce the germline sequence, and a read error may be involved. J is TRBJ2-2 and V is TRBV10-3; D might be TRBD1 (5 bases). The CDR3 loop spans 14 amino acids. CDR1 and CDR2 (germline): ENHRY, SYGVKD. CDR3 nucleotides: TGTGCCAGCAGTTCCCCCAGGGTAGCCGGGGAGCTGTTTTTT. This codes for CASSSPRVAGELFF.

V usage is TRBV5-4 and J usage is TRBJ2-2; the match to TRBD1 covers 9 bases. The CDR3 covers 14 residues. CDR1 is SGHNT, CDR2 YYREEE, per germline (reference sequence). Trimming removed 7 bases from V and 5 bases from J; junction bases left unmatched: 6. The CDR3 DNA follows: TGTGCCAGCCAACAGGGGGCAATGACCGGGGAGCTGTTTTTT. Encoded protein: CASQQGAMTGELFF.

A few counts support this clone. Here the CDR3 reads CASSVWGQNTEAFF. CDR3 sequence (DNA): TGTGCCAGCAGTGTATGGGGGCAGAACACTGAAGCTTTCTTT. J is TRBJ1-1 and V is TRBV2; D is possibly TRBD1 (6 bases). Germline V gives CDR1 SNHLY, CDR2 FYNNEI. The CDR3 spans 14 residues. V lost 4 bases and J 1 base, leaving 10 bases between the germline ends.

The chain has TRBV4-3 and TRBJ2-1; 7 bases agree with TRBD1. Germline V gene lookup returns CDR1 LGHNA and CDR2 YSLEER. This CDR3 spans 15 amino acids. J lost 2 bases, V lost 2 bases, and 3 bases had no gene match. CDR3 in amino acids: CASSQLTGTYNEQFF. Here the CDR3 DNA reads TGCGCCAGCAGCCAACTGACAGGGACCTACAATGAGCAGTTCTTC.

This clone was picked up a small number of times. The V gene is TRBV7-2, the J gene TRBJ2-3; perhaps TRBD2 as D (5 bases). CDR3 length equals 16 residues. The V end was cut by 5 bases, the J end by 5 bases, with 20 bases between. Germline V gives CDR1 SGHTA, CDR2 FQGNSA. Here the CDR3 DNA reads TGTGCCAGCAGCCTCCCCGGGAATCCAGAGATAGATACGCAGTATTTT. This codes for CASSLPGNPEIDTQYF. Full variable domain (rest looked up from reference TRBV7-2 and TRBJ2-3): GAGVSQSPSNKVTEKGKDVELRCDPISGHTALYWYRQSLGQGLEFLIYFQGNSAPDKSGLPSDRFSAERTGGSVSTLTIQRTQQEDSAVYLCASSLPGNPEIDTQYFGPGTRLTVL.

The V call is TRBV5-1, the J call TRBJ1-2, with D perhaps TRBD1 (5 bases). V dropped 4 bases and J dropped 3 bases, with 19 bases sitting between them. The CDR3 spans 16 residues. The germline gives CDR1 SGHRS, CDR2 YFSETQ. The CDR3 DNA is TGCGCCAGCAGCACAGGAGACAGTCCCCTCTACTATGGCTACACCTTC. It translates to CASSTGDSPLYYGYTF.

This sequence joins TRBV7-9 and TRBJ2-7; a possible D gene is TRBD2 (5 bases). CDR3 length: 13 amino acids. Germline loops: CDR1 SEHNR, CDR2 FQNEAQ (reference sequence). The V and J ends lost 5 bases and 3 bases respectively, with 11 bases between them. The CDR3 sequence is CASSLLANYEQYF. In DNA form, the CDR3 reads TGTGCCAGCAGCCTGCTAGCAAACTACGAGCAGTACTTC.

The chain uses TRBV23-1 and TRBJ1-2; possibly TRBD1 for D (6 bases). TRBV23-1 is filed as an ORF, its function uncertain. This CDR3 has 13 amino acids. Trimming pared 0 bases from V and 8 bases from J, leaving 10 bases between. CDR3 loop: CASSQSRTAGYTF. Here the CDR3 DNA reads TGCGCCAGCAGTCAATCCAGGACAGCGGGCTACACCTTC.

This chain joins TRBV7-3 and TRBJ2-3; no definite D call. Per germline, CDR1 SGHTA and CDR2 FQGTGA. The CDR3 has 13 amino acids. The V end was cut by 4 bases, the J end by 3 bases, with 8 bases between. DNA for the CDR3: TGTGCCAGCAGCTCGACGGGTACAGATACGCAGTATTTT. Its translation: CASSSTGTDTQYF.

The rearrangement uses TRBV28 and TRBJ2-7; 9 nucleotides match TRBD2. The CDR3 is 14 residues long. The germline V gene has CDR1 MDHEN and CDR2 SYDVKM. Trimming cost V 5 bases and J 2 bases; bases outside gene matches: 4. For the CDR3, the DNA is TGTGCCAGCAGTGTGGCGGGAGGGCCCTACGAGCAGTACTTC. Protein: CASSVAGGPYEQYF.

This clone was counted a few times. V gene TRBV7-2 combines with J gene TRBJ2-7; TRBD2 aligns across 7 bases. This CDR3 region has 13 residues. Germline CDR1 is SGHTA and CDR2 is FQGNSA. V was clipped by 8 bases and J by 1 base; unmatched bases: 5. In DNA form, the CDR3 reads TGTGCCAGCGGGGCTAGCGGTTCCTACGAGCAGTACTTC. This translates into CASGASGSYEQYF.

This clone has a handful of counts. The chain has TRBV6-5 and TRBJ2-6; TRBD1 agrees at 7 bases. The CDR3 runs 15 residues. Germline V gene sequence: CDR1 MNHEY, CDR2 SVGAGI. The trim removed 6 bases at V and 1 base at J, leaving 3 bases unmatched. CDR3 DNA: TGTGCCAGCAGACCACAGGGGTCTGGGGCCAACGTCCTGACTTTC. Translating it yields CASRPQGSGANVLTF.

This chain uses TRBV10-3 with TRBJ2-1; possibly TRBD2 for D (5 bases). CDR1 and CDR2 from the germline V gene are ENHRY and SYGVKD. This CDR3 spans 14 amino acids. The ends were cut back, 3 bases at V and 12 bases at J, with 18 bases in the middle. The CDR3 DNA is TGTGCCATCAGTGATAGTGGGCCCCAGCGGCGGCAGTTCTTC. This translates into CAISDSGPQRRQFF.

The gene calls are TRBV19 and TRBJ1-5; D is unclear. CDR1 and CDR2 from the germline V gene are LNHDA and SQIVND (reference sequence). V lost 5 bases and J 6 bases, leaving 8 bases between the germline ends. The CDR3 runs to 12 residues. CDR3: CASSLEGQPQHF. DNA of the CDR3: TGTGCCAGTAGTCTCGAGGGTCAGCCCCAGCATTTT. The whole variable domain, remainder taken from reference TRBV19 and TRBJ1-5, is DGGITQSPKYLFRKEGQNVTLSCEQNLNHDAMYWYRQDPGQGLRLIYYSQIVNDFQKGDIAEGYSVSREKKESFPLTVTSAQKNPTAFYLCASSLEGQPQHFGDGTRLSIL.

This clone has more than one count but fewer than ten. The chain links TRBV27 to TRBJ2-7, with TRBD2 matching over 9 bases. V lost 2 bases and J lost 3; bases outside the gene matches: 5. The CDR3 spans 15 residues. Germline V gene data show CDR1 as MNHEY and CDR2 as SMNVEV (reference sequence). The CDR3 nucleotides read TGTGCCAGCAGTTTAAGACTAGCGGTCATCTACGAGCAGTACTTC. Its protein product is CASSLRLAVIYEQYF.

The V call is TRBV6-6, the J call TRBJ2-5; 11 positions agree with TRBD2. The CDR3 runs 15 residues. V shed 6 bases and J 4 bases; nucleotides not matched to a gene: 7. The germline V gene has CDR1 MNHNY and CDR2 SVGAGI (reference sequence). In nucleotides, the CDR3 is TGTGCCAGCAGGTTTCAACTAGCGGGAGCAGAGACCCAGTACTTC. Protein product: CASRFQLAGAETQYF.

As for this clone: Other DNA sequences in the sample encode the same CDR3. The chain couples TRBV2 to TRBJ2-7, with a tentative D call TRBD1 (6 bases). Trimming cost V 3 bases and J 2 bases, with 8 bases left between them. The CDR3 totals 13 residues. CDR1 and CDR2 from the germline V gene are SNHLY and FYNNEI. CDR3 residues: CASSDDRTYEQYF. As DNA, the CDR3 is TGTGCCAGCAGTGATGACAGGACCTACGAGCAGTACTTC.

A few counts support this clone. This chain connects TRBV20-1 to TRBJ2-1; D uncertain. V shed 5 bases and J shed 9 bases, with 11 bases lying between them. This CDR3 is built from 11 residues. The germline V gene has CDR1 DFQATT and CDR2 SNEGSKA (reference sequence). The DNA for the CDR3 is TGCAGTGCTGAGAGGTCAGGTGAGCAGTTCTTC. It yields the protein CSAERSGEQFF.

This clone was seen more than once but under ten times. This chain links TRBV7-2 with TRBJ2-5, with 9 nucleotides matching TRBD2. The CDR3 contains 16 residues. From germline, CDR1 is SGHTA and CDR2 FQGNSA. The J segment lost 2 bases and the V segment lost 3 bases, leaving 7 bases of the junction unmatched. CDR3 DNA: TGTGCCAGCAGCTTCGGAGCGGGAGGCGAACAAGAGACCCAGTACTTC. Translation: CASSFGAGGEQETQYF.

The gene calls are TRBV28 and TRBJ2-5, with TRBD2 identical over 13 bases. Trimming at V came to 5 bases and at J to 5 bases, leaving 14 bases not matched to a gene. There are 18 residues in the CDR3. The germline gives CDR1 MDHEN, CDR2 SYDVKM. CDR3 sequence reads: CASSQTSGRAPLTETQYF. As DNA, the CDR3 is TGTGCCAGCAGTCAAACTAGCGGGAGGGCCCCGCTGACTGAGACCCAGTACTTC.

The chain carries TRBV11-3 and TRBJ2-2; D may correspond to TRBD1 or TRBD2 (5 bases each). V dropped 5 bases and J dropped 3 bases, with 10 bases sitting between them. CDR1 and CDR2 from the germline V gene are SGHNT and YENEEA. The CDR3 extends over 14 amino acids. The CDR3 bases are TGTGCCAGCAGCCTGGGGCGGGACACCGGGGAGCTGTTTTTT. It codes for CASSLGRDTGELFF.

The rearrangement uses TRBV5-4 and TRBJ2-2; D not resolved. The germline V and J ends were trimmed by 4 bases and 6 bases, with 16 bases remaining between them. The germline CDR1 and CDR2 sequences are SGHNT and YYREEE (reference sequence). The CDR3 consists of 15 residues. CDR3 residues: CASSHRHYPAGELFF. The CDR3 DNA follows: TGTGCCAGCAGCCACCGTCACTACCCGGCCGGGGAGCTGTTTTTT.

This clone showed up just a few times. The V gene is TRBV19, the J gene TRBJ1-5; 8 nucleotides align to TRBD1. Trimming cost V 3 bases and J 7 bases; bases outside gene matches: 11. The CDR3 length is 16 residues. CDR1 is LNHDA and CDR2 is SQIVND in the germline V gene (reference sequence). For the CDR3, the DNA is TGTGCCAGTAGTATCGCCGCGGGCAGGGGGCGACAGCCCCAGCATTTT. It codes for CASSIAAGRGRQPQHF.

The table lists this clone with a few counts. The chain combines TRBV11-2 with TRBJ2-7, with D tentatively TRBD1 (5 bases). Germline V gene data show CDR1 as SGHAT and CDR2 as FQNNGV. Trimming removed 3 bases from V and 0 bases from J, with 12 bases in between. The CDR3 is 15 residues long. The CDR3 sequence is CASSFLWGNSYEQYF. As DNA, the CDR3 is TGTGCCAGCAGCTTCTTGTGGGGCAACTCCTACGAGCAGTACTTC. Complete variable domain (other parts from reference TRBV11-2 and TRBJ2-7): EAGVAQSPRYKIIEKRQSVAFWCNPISGHATLYWYQQILGQGPKLLIQFQNNGVVDDSQLPKDRFSAERLKGVDSTLKIQPAKLEDSAVYLCASSFLWGNSYEQYFGPGTRLTVT.

The rearrangement links TRBV19 to TRBJ2-1; D may be TRBD1 (6 bases). CDR1 and CDR2 from the germline V gene are LNHDA and SQIVND (reference sequence). The length of the CDR3 is 15 residues. Trimming stripped 7 bases from V and 0 bases from J, with 13 bases between. As DNA, the CDR3 is TGTGCCAGTACCATGGGGGCCAGCTCCTACAATGAGCAGTTCTTC. Residues: CASTMGASSYNEQFF.

This clone was seen a few times. Other DNA variants within this sample encode the same CDR3. The chain employs TRBV10-3 and TRBJ1-5, with D possibly being TRBD1 (5 bases). Trimming took off 0 bases at V and 7 bases at J, with 10 bases between the two ends. Germline V gene sequence: CDR1 ENHRY, CDR2 SYGVKD. CDR3 size: 14 residues. The CDR3 coding sequence is TGTGCCATCAGTGAGTCCGGGGGTGGCCAGCCCCAGCATTTT. This encodes CAISESGGGQPQHF.

The V call is TRBV21-1, the J call TRBJ2-3. TRBV21-1 is described as a pseudogene. The CDR3 has 10 residues. The CDR3 region is CASSLITQYF. The CDR3 nucleotides are TGTGCCAGCAGCCTCATAACGCAGTATTTT.

This clone turned up a few times. The chain links TRBV11-1 to TRBJ2-3; D ambiguous. This CDR3 has 12 amino acids. CDR1 and CDR2 from the germline V gene are SGHAT and FQDESV (reference sequence). Trimming removed 1 base at V and 6 bases at J, with 5 bases between. The CDR3 here is CASSLGADTQYF. DNA for the CDR3: TGTGCCAGCAGCTTAGGTGCTGATACGCAGTATTTT.

This clone was observed a handful of times. V gene TRBV10-3 combines with J gene TRBJ2-7; 10 bases line up with TRBD2. Germline V gives CDR1 ENHRY, CDR2 SYGVKD. Trimming at V came to 2 bases and at J to 2 bases, leaving 6 bases not matched to a gene. The CDR3 loop spans 16 amino acids. The CDR3 coding sequence is TGTGCCATCAGTGAGCGACTAGCGGGTCTCACCTACGAGCAGTACTTC. This codes for CAISERLAGLTYEQYF.